This TCR beta chain originates from a study of cytomegalovirus exposure and HLA in healthy donors. General study results and limits: Researchers reported in a later analysis that a missense DCLRE1C variant was tied to TCR beta V- and J-gene trimming. Most TCR sequences showed up rarely, but some public TCRs showed up in many donors. Some segments of the V type, notably TRBV6-2 and TRBV6-3, were excluded as indistinguishable. According to a later analysis, most TCR beta chains associated with CMV appeared HLA-restricted.

PCR used 60 Vbeta primers and 13 Jbeta primers. TCRdb keeps only in-frame clones here, not all; method: immunoSEQ multiplex PCR. The sample contains under 250,000 clones, about 80% of which appear only once. About this clone: Its antigen is currently unknown.

The CDR3 loop spans 16 amino acids. Germline CDR1 reads SGHTA; CDR2 reads FQGTGA. Trimming removed 2 bases from V and 3 bases from J; junction bases left unmatched: 9. The origin of this receptor is a male donor in good health and CMV-seronegative. Material: PBMCs. The chain is built from TRBV7-3 and TRBJ1-1; 7 bases agree with TRBD1. The CDR3, as DNA: TGTGCCAGCAGCTTAGATGGGCTAAGGGGGCACACTGAAGCTTTCTTT. Translating gives CASSLDGLRGHTEAFF.